The sequence of this T cell receptor (beta chain) was determined in a study of blood T cell repertoires in COVID-19. Whole-study context: From the United States, Italy and Spain came samples of acute and convalescent COVID-19.

The data were produced by immunoSEQ multiplex PCR, yet TCRdb's version contains in-frame clones alone and is incomplete. Here the sample spans approximately 50,000 clones, 87% being singletons. There are 13 residues in the CDR3. CDR1 is SNHLY and CDR2 is FYNNEI in the germline V gene. Trimming took off 8 bases at V and 2 bases at J, with 12 bases between the two ends. Sequenced input: peripheral blood. This clonotype originated in a man between 50 and 59 years old with active COVID-19. J is TRBJ1-1 and V is TRBV2; weak D call: TRBD1 (5 bases). The CDR3 nucleotides read TGTGCCAGCGAGTATCAGGGTAACACTGAAGCTTTCTTT. The encoded protein is CASEYQGNTEAFF.